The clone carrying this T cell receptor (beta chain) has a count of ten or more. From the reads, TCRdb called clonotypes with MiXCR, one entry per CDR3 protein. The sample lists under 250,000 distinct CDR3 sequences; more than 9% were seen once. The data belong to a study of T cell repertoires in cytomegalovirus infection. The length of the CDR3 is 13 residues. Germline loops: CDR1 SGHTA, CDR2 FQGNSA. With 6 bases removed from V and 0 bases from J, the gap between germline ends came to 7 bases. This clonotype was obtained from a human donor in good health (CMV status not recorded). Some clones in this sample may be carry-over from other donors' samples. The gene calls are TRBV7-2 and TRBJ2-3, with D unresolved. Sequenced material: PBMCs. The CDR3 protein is CASRPASTDTQYF. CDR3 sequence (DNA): TGTGCCAGCAGGCCTGCTAGCACAGATACGCAGTATTTT.